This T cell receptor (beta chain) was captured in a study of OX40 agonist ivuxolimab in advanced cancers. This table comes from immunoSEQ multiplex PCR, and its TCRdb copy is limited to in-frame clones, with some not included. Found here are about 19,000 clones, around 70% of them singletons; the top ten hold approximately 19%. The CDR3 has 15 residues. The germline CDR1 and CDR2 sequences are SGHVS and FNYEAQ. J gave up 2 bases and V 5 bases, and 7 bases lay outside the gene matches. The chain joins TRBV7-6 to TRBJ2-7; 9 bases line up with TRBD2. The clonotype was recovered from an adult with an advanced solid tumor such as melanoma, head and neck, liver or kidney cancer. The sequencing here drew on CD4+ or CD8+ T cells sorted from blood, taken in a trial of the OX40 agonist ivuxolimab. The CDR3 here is CASSQEVAGAYEQYF. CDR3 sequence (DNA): TGTGCCAGCAGCCAAGAAGTAGCGGGGGCCTACGAGCAGTACTTC.